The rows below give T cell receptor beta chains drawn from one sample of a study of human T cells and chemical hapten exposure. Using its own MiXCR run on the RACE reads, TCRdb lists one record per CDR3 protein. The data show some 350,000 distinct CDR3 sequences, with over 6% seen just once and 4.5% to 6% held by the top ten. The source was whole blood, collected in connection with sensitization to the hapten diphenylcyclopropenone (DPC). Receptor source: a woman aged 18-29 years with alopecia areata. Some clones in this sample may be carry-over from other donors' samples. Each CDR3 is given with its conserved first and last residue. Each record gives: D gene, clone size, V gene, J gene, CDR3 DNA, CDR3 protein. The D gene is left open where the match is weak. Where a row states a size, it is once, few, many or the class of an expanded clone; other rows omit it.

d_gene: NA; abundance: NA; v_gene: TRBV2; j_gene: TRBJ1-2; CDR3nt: TGTGCCAGCAACAGGGAGGGCTATGGCTACACCTTC; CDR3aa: CASNREGYGYTF
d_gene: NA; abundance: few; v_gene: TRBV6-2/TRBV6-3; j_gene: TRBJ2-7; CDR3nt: TGTGCCAGCAGTTACCTTGGAGGGGCGGAGCAGTACTTC; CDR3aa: CASSYLGGAEQYF
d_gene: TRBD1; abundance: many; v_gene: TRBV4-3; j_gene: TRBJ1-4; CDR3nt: TGCGCCAGCAGCCATTCGACAGGGGCGTCGGAAGGACTGTTTTTT; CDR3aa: CASSHSTGASEGLFF
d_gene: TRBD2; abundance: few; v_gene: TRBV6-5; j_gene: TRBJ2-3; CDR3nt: TGTGCCAGCAGTTATACGGGACTAGCAACAGATACGCAGTATTTT; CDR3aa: CASSYTGLATDTQYF
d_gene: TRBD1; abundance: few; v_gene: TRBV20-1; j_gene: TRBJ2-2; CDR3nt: TGCAGTGCTCTCCCCGCGGGGACAGGGGGAGGGACCGGGGAGCTGTTTTTT; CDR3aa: CSALPAGTGGGTGELFF
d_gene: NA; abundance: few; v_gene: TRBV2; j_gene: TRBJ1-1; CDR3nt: TGTGCCAGCAGTGAAACGGGGGCGATTTTCACTGAAGCTTTCTTT; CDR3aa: CASSETGAIFTEAFF
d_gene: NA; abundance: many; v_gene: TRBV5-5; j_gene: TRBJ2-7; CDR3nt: TGTGCCAGCAGTCCCTCCGGGACGGCCCCCTACGAGCAGTACTTC; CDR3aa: CASSPSGTAPYEQYF
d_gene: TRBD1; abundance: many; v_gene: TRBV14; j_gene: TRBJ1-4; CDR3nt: TGTGCCAGCAGGGGACAGGATAATGAAAAACTGTTTTTT; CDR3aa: CASRGQDNEKLFF
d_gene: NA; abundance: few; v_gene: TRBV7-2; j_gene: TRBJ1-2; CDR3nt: TGTGCCAGCAGCTTAGCACCCTATTATGGCTACACCTTC; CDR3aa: CASSLAPYYGYTF
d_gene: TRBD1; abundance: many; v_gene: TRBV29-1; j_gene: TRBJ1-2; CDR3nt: TGCAGCGTTTGGGACAGGAACTATGGCTACACCTTC; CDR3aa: CSVWDRNYGYTF
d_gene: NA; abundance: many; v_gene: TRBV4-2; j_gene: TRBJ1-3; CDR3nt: TGTGCCAGCAGCCAAGGGCGAACGAGGGTTTCCGGAAACACCATATATTTT; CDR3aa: CASSQGRTRVSGNTIYF
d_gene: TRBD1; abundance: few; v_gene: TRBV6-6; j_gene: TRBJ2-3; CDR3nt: TGTGCCAGCAGGGACAGGGCCCTTTCAGATGCGCAGTATTTT; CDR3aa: CASRDRALSDAQYF